Given below is one T cell receptor beta chain in context. The antigen remains undetermined. PCR involved 60 Vbeta and 13 Jbeta primers. Some clones are missing from TCRdb's copy, which holds only in-frame ones; the method was immunoSEQ multiplex PCR. Counted here are approximately 100,000 clones, 82% occurring once; the ten biggest clones make up 1.5% to 2%. The data stem from a study of cytomegalovirus exposure and HLA in healthy donors. Study-level background: In a previous analysis, more than 90 million unique TCR beta sequences were found from roughly 180 million T cells. General study findings and limits: Investigators reported over 150 TCR beta chains as tied to cytomegalovirus.

CDR1 SQVTM and CDR2 ANQGSEA come from the germline V gene. The CDR3 loop spans 12 amino acids. V was cut by 1 base and J by 5 bases, with 8 bases left in between. The TCR comes from a man aged 45-65 years in good health and CMV-seronegative. The chain couples TRBV29-1 to TRBJ1-1; no clear D gene. The sample comprised PBMCs. The CDR3 nucleotides are TGCAGCGTTGAAGGAAGCGAGACTGAAGCTTTCTTT. This codes for CSVEGSETEAFF.